This T cell receptor (beta chain) appears in the sequencing data of a study of T cell changes during pregnancy in multiple sclerosis. Sequencing was performed with immunoSEQ multiplex PCR; in TCRdb, only in-frame clones are kept and a portion is missing. Of around 31,000 clones in the sample, 70% to 90% were seen once. Trimming took 0 bases from V and 5 from J; bases not matched to a gene: 8. This CDR3 contains 16 residues. CDR1 and CDR2 from the germline V gene are ENHRY and SYGVKD. The sequence was collected from a female donor in good health, enrolled as a control in a pregnancy study. This chain links TRBV10-3 with TRBJ2-3; 7 bases align to TRBD2. The sequences come from CD4+ T cells from peripheral blood mononuclear cells, collected in the first trimester of pregnancy. In DNA form, the CDR3 reads TGTGCCATCAGTGAGTCTGGTCGGGGGGACGGAGATACGCAGTATTTT. It encodes CAISESGRGDGDTQYF.